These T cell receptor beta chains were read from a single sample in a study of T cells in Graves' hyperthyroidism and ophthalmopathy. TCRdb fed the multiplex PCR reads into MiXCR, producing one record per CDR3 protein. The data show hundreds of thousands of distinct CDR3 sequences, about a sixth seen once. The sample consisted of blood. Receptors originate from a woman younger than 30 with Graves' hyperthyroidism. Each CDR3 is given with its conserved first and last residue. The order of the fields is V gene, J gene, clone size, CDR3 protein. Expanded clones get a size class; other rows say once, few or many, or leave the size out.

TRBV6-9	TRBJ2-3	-	CASSYSLADTDTQYF
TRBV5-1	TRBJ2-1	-	CASSLELDRGRGYNEQFF
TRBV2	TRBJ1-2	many	CASSGTRANYGYTF
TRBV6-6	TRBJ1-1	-	CASSYSFGRDTEAFF
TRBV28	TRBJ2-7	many	CASRGTDTSYEQYF
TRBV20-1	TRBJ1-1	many	CSVRVKNTEAFF
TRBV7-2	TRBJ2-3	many	CASSRQGQSAYTQYF
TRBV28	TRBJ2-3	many	CASSSDSTDTQYF
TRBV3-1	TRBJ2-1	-	CASSQELAVHEQFF
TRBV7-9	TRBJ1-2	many	CASSSGGSPLGYGYTF
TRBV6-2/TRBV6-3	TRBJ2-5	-	CASASTLGAQYF
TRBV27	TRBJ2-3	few	CASSLWGFDTDTQYF
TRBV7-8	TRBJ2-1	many	CASSLSGKGKNEQFF
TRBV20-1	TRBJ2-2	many	CSARVREGPGELFF
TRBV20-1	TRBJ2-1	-	CSAGPGGLYNEQSF
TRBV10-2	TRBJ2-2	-	CASSDYRGRRGVPGELFF
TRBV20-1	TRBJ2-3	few	CSARVPRPGPSTDTQYF
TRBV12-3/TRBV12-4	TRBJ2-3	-	CASSLRLAGKTDTQYF
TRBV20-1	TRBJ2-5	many	CSASPIQRSQETQYF
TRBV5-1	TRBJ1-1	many	CASSLSDRRTEAFF
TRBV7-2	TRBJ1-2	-	CASSPAGGKAYGYTF
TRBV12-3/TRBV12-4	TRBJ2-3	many	CASSEGGTDTQYF
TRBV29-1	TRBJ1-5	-	CIQIHGSNQPQHF
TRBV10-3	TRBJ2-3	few	CAISGTSRRSDTQYF
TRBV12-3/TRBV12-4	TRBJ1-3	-	CASRPLGTWNTIYF
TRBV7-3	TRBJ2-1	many	CASSLRAGNEQFF
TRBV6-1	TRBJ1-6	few	CASSPGQSSSYNSPLHF
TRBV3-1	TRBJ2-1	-	CASSGTSGSSYDEQFF
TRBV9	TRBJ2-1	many	CASSPPAGRTYNEQFF
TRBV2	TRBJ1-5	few	CASRVGSGNQPQHF
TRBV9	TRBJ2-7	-	CASSGGRQGTTYEQYF
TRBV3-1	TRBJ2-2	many	CASSPPIAGVGTGELFF
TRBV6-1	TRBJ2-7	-	CASSDDGRGPYEQYF
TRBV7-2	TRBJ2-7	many	CASSHMVGEPYEQYF
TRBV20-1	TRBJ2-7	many	CSARNIPPYEQYF
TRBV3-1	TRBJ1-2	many	CASSQEERTGNGYTF
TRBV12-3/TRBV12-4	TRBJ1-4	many	CASSLVAGEKLFF
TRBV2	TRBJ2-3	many	CATQDGTSAPDTQYF
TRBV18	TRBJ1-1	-	CASSPDRAGTEAFF
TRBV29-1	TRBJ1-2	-	CSVTSGGQNYGYTF
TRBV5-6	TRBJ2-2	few	CASSLSRGMGTGELFF
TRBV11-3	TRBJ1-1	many	CASSRENTEAFF
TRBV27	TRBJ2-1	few	CASSPGQNLYNEQFF
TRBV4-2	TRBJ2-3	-	CASSQRLDPNTQYF
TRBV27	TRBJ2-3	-	CASSPRRLPTDTQYF
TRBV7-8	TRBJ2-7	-	CASSLGLAGDISEQYF
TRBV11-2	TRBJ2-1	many	CASSPFPAGEQFF
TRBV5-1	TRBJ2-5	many	CASSLAQQHQYF
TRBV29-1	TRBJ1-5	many	CSVRDRGVGQPQHF
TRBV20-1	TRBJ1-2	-	CSARAGGGGYGYTF
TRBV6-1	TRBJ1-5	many	CASMAATGGEQPQHF
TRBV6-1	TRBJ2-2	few	CASSSGMHTGELFF
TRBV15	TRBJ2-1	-	CATGRGLAGVGAEQFF
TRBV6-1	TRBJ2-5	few	CASSPVVGRGETQYF
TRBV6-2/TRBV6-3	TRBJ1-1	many	CASKEGYTEAFF
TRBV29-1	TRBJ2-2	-	CSAENTGELFF
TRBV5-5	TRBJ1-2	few	CASSLGHGTNYGYTF
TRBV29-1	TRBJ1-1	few	CSVRWTVGEAFF
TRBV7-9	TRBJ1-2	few	CASSPGGGAHYGYTF